The 31 T cell receptor beta chains below come from one sample, sequenced in a study of healthy donors' naive CD4 and CD8 T cells. Starting from 450 to 550 ng of total RNA, TCR libraries were made with linear amplification. Via MiXCR, TCRdb re-called the reads, giving one row per CDR3 protein. The table includes approximately 180,000 distinct CDR3 sequences, nearly 75% detected once. The sequencing sample was made of naive CD4+ and CD8+ T cells sorted from blood, pooled from several donors. These receptors were taken from a pool of human donors in good health; the sample pools cells from several healthy donors.

The rearrangement links TRBV29-1 to TRBJ2-7; 7 nucleotides line up with TRBD1. The CDR3 totals 13 residues. CDR1 is SQVTM, CDR2 ANQGSEA, per germline. V lost 4 bases to trimming and J lost 7 bases; unmatched junction nucleotides: 10. The CDR3 spells CSVGQGGFGEQYF. Written as DNA, the CDR3 is TGCAGCGTTGGACAGGGTGGCTTTGGGGAGCAGTACTTC.

This chain joins TRBV15 and TRBJ1-1; TRBD1 might be the D (5 bases). The CDR3 loop spans 15 amino acids. V was pared by 3 bases and J by 3 bases, with 14 bases between. CDR1 is LNHNV, CDR2 YYDKDF, per germline (reference sequence). The CDR3 is CATSSAEDTYTEAFF. In DNA, the CDR3 is TGTGCCACCAGCAGCGCAGAGGACACCTACACTGAAGCTTTCTTT.

The V gene is TRBV29-1, the J gene TRBJ1-1; a weak D match, TRBD1 (5 bases). The V end lost 4 bases, the J end lost 5 bases, and 14 bases lay between the germline ends. This CDR3 is 13 amino acids long. CDR1 SQVTM and CDR2 ANQGSEA come from the germline V gene. The CDR3, as DNA: TGCAGCGTTGTGGTGTCGCAGGGAACTGAAGCTTTCTTT. Amino acids: CSVVVSQGTEAFF. Complete variable domain (other parts from reference TRBV29-1 and TRBJ1-1): SAVISQKPSRDICQRGTSLTIQCQVDSQVTMMFWYRQQPGQSLTLIATANQGSEATYESGFVIDKFPISRPNLTFSTLTVSNMSPEDSSIYLCSVVVSQGTEAFFGQGTRLTVV.

The V gene is TRBV29-1, the J gene TRBJ1-1; a weak D match, TRBD1 (5 bases). This CDR3 has 14 amino acids. Trimming left V 5 bases short and J 1 base short, with 14 bases between. CDR1 and CDR2 from the germline V gene are SQVTM and ANQGSEA. For the CDR3, the DNA is TGCAGCGTTCTGCAGGGATTGCGGAACACTGAAGCTTTCTTT. The encoded protein is CSVLQGLRNTEAFF.

The chain uses TRBV29-1 and TRBJ2-5; tentatively, D is TRBD1 (6 bases). The CDR3 runs to 13 residues. Germline CDR1 and CDR2: SQVTM and ANQGSEA. V lost 6 bases, J lost 3 bases, and 14 bases lay in between. The CDR3 reads CSVCGQYEETQYF. For the CDR3, the DNA is TGCAGCGTATGTGGACAGTACGAAGAGACCCAGTACTTC.

There are a few counts of this clonotype. The chain combines TRBV6-5 with TRBJ2-3, with D possibly being TRBD2 (5 bases). This CDR3 has 14 residues. Germline CDR1 MNHEY, CDR2 SVGAGI. V was trimmed by 2 bases and J by 3 bases, leaving 9 bases between them. CDR3 sequence: CASSYRSGTDTQYF. CDR3 nucleotides: TGTGCCAGCAGTTACAGGTCGGGGACAGATACGCAGTATTTT.

The rearrangement uses TRBV29-1 and TRBJ2-5; TRBD2 might be the D (5 bases). Germline values: CDR1 SQVTM, CDR2 ANQGSEA. V was pared by 5 bases and J by 3 bases, with 10 bases between. This CDR3 region has 12 residues. CDR3 nucleotide sequence: TGCAGCGTTCCCGGAGGAGAAGAGACCCAGTACTTC. The encoded protein is CSVPGGEETQYF.

V and J are TRBV5-5 and TRBJ2-7; possibly TRBD2 for D (5 bases). CDR1 and CDR2 (germline): SGHKS, YYEKEE (reference sequence). This CDR3 spans 13 amino acids. V was clipped by 3 bases and J by 3 bases, with 10 bases between them. The CDR3 loop reads CASSSGRGYEQYF. The CDR3 DNA follows: TGTGCCAGCAGCTCCGGACGGGGCTACGAGCAGTACTTC.

This clonotype showed up just once. The chain is built from TRBV4-2 and TRBJ2-5; D gene uncertain. CDR3 length: 15 residues. The germline V gene has CDR1 LGHNA and CDR2 YNFKEQ. V lost 0 bases to trimming and J lost 2 bases, with 10 bases between them. The CDR3: CASSQDAGFQETQYF. CDR3 nucleotides: TGTGCCAGCAGCCAAGACGCCGGCTTTCAAGAGACCCAGTACTTC.

The gene calls are TRBV10-3 and TRBJ2-5, with 9 bases lining up with TRBD1. V shed 0 bases and J 3 bases; nucleotides not matched to a gene: 2. CDR1 is ENHRY and CDR2 is SYGVKD in the germline V gene. The CDR3 is made up of 15 amino acids. The CDR3 protein is CAISESGQGEETQYF. The CDR3, as DNA: TGTGCCATCAGTGAGTCGGGACAGGGTGAAGAGACCCAGTACTTC.

V and J are TRBV20-1 and TRBJ2-7, with D possibly being TRBD2 (6 bases). This CDR3 is 14 amino acids long. V was shortened by 1 base and J by 0 bases, with 10 bases between the two germline ends. Germline V gene lookup returns CDR1 DFQATT and CDR2 SNEGSKA (reference sequence). The CDR3 bases are TGCAGTGCTAGAGGTGGCGGGGTCTCCTACGAGCAGTACTTC. It encodes CSARGGGVSYEQYF.

This clonotype was found once. This sequence joins TRBV19 and TRBJ2-5; TRBD2 aligns across 12 bases. CDR1 and CDR2 (germline): LNHDA, SQIVND (reference sequence). This CDR3 contains 16 residues. With V trimmed by 3 bases and J by 1 base, 3 bases remained unmatched. In DNA, the CDR3 is TGTGCCAGTAGTATGACTAGCGGGGGTAGCCAAGAGACCCAGTACTTC. It specifies CASSMTSGGSQETQYF. Variable domain in full (rest from reference TRBV19 and TRBJ2-5): DGGITQSPKYLFRKEGQNVTLSCEQNLNHDAMYWYRQDPGQGLRLIYYSQIVNDFQKGDIAEGYSVSREKKESFPLTVTSAQKNPTAFYLCASSMTSGGSQETQYFGPGTRLLVL.

The rearrangement uses TRBV29-1 and TRBJ1-2, with TRBD1 matching over 9 bases. The length of the CDR3 is 15 residues. The ends lost 0 bases at V and 2 bases at J; junction bases unmatched: 4. Germline V gene sequence: CDR1 SQVTM, CDR2 ANQGSEA. CDR3 sequence: CSVEERTGVNYGYTF. CDR3 DNA: TGCAGCGTTGAAGAGAGGACAGGGGTGAACTATGGCTACACCTTC.

The rearrangement links TRBV19 to TRBJ2-7; either TRBD1 or TRBD2 may supply D (5 bases each). V was cut by 7 bases and J by 1 base, with 26 bases left in between. CDR1 is LNHDA, CDR2 SQIVND, per germline (reference sequence). There are 18 residues in the CDR3. In DNA, the CDR3 is TGTGCCAGTACCAACGGACCGGGGCACCTTGAAGGGTCCTACGAGCAGTACTTC. Translating gives CASTNGPGHLEGSYEQYF.

CDR3 in DNA: TGTGCCAGCAGCCACGGACTGCCTAATCAGCCCCAGCATTTT. It yields the protein CASSHGLPNQPQHF. The V gene is TRBV4-2, the J gene TRBJ1-5; D gene uncertain. The CDR3 runs 14 residues. Trimming removed 3 bases from V and 4 bases from J, with 10 bases in between. Per the germline V gene, CDR1 is LGHNA and CDR2 is YNFKEQ.

This chain links TRBV27 with TRBJ2-7; D unresolved. The V gene's germline CDR1 is MNHEY and CDR2 SMNVEV (reference sequence). The germline V and J ends were trimmed by 0 bases and 4 bases, with 7 bases remaining between them. CDR3 length: 13 amino acids. CDR3 coding DNA: TGTGCCAGCAGTTTATCGGCCAGATACGAGCAGTACTTC. Translated, it gives CASSLSARYEQYF.

Worth noting for this clonotype: The conserved closing phenylalanine or tryptophan is absent in this CDR3, likely reflecting a read error. The chain carries TRBV29-1 and TRBJ1-2; D is possibly TRBD1 (6 bases). V lost 3 bases and J 3 bases, leaving 11 bases between the germline ends. CDR1 SQVTM and CDR2 ANQGSEA come from the germline V gene. The CDR3 is 13 residues long. The CDR3: CSVEGAIYYGYTL. CDR3 in DNA: TGCAGCGTTGAGGGGGCAATTTACTATGGCTACACCCTC.

The chain carries TRBV5-6 and TRBJ2-4; a weak D match, TRBD2 (6 bases). There are 13 residues in the CDR3. V lost 2 bases and J 6 bases, leaving 9 bases between the germline ends. Germline V gene lookup returns CDR1 SGHDT and CDR2 YYEEEE. CDR3 amino acids: CASSFLGGNIQYF. CDR3 in DNA: TGTGCCAGCAGCTTCCTGGGAGGAAACATTCAGTACTTC. Together with reference TRBV5-6 and TRBJ2-4, the CDR3 gives the full variable domain: DAGVTQSPTHLIKTRGQQVTLRCSPKSGHDTVSWYQQALGQGPQFIFQYYEEEERQRGNFPDRFSGHQFPNYSSELNVNALLLGDSALYLCASSFLGGNIQYFGAGTRLSVL.

The CDR3 is CASSYLGTAGNTIYF. CDR3 DNA: TGTGCCAGCAGTTACCTAGGGACTGCTGGAAACACCATATATTTT. The chain links TRBV6-5 to TRBJ1-3, with D tentatively TRBD1 (5 bases). The CDR3 contains 15 residues. Germline V gives CDR1 MNHEY, CDR2 SVGAGI. Trimming removed 2 bases from V and 2 bases from J, with 10 bases in between.

The chain uses TRBV21-1 and TRBJ2-1; the D segment call TRBD1 is taken from the table without a DNA check. TRBV21-1 is flagged as a pseudogene. CDR3 length: 17 amino acids. For the CDR3, the DNA is TGTGCCAGCAGCAAAGAAGGGTGGGGACAGGTCGCTAATGAGCAGTTCTTC. This translates into CASSKEGWGQVANEQFF.

This clonotype has a single count. The chain recombines TRBV20-1 with TRBJ2-5; TRBD2 agrees at 13 bases. J gave up 5 bases and V 6 bases, and 9 bases lay outside the gene matches. The CDR3 consists of 15 residues. Germline CDR1 and CDR2: DFQATT and SNEGSKA (reference sequence). CDR3 DNA sequence: TGCAGTGCCCGCGGACTAGCGGGAGTGGGGGAGACCCAGTACTTC. Translating gives CSARGLAGVGETQYF.

This clonotype was recorded a few times. The V call is TRBV27, the J call TRBJ1-5; D ambiguous. The germline V gene encodes CDR1 MNHEY and CDR2 SMNVEV (reference sequence). The CDR3 spans 14 residues. Trimming cost V 3 bases and J 4 bases, with 10 bases left between them. DNA for the CDR3: TGTGCCAGCAGTTTGAGGAGGGAAAATCAGCCCCAGCATTTT. It is translated as CASSLRRENQPQHF.

V gene TRBV6-6 combines with J gene TRBJ1-2, with a weak D call TRBD1 (6 bases). Germline values: CDR1 MNHNY, CDR2 SVGAGI (reference sequence). The CDR3 spans 15 residues. V dropped 5 bases and J dropped 0 bases, with 13 bases sitting between them. DNA of the CDR3: TGTGCCAGCAGTCGGTCCTCAGGGGCTAACTATGGCTACACCTTC. It encodes CASSRSSGANYGYTF.

The chain has TRBV29-1 and TRBJ2-1; D is possibly TRBD1 (5 bases). CDR3 length equals 13 residues. In germline, CDR1 is SQVTM, CDR2 ANQGSEA. V lost 4 bases to trimming and J lost 2 bases, with 9 bases between them. The CDR3 DNA reads as TGCAGCGTTGGGGGCCTCACCTACAATGAGCAGTTCTTC. This translates into CSVGGLTYNEQFF.

For this clonotype: At one end, the junction sequence differs from germline, possibly due to a read error. V gene TRBV29-1 combines with J gene TRBJ2-5, with D perhaps TRBD1 (6 bases). Germline CDR1 SQVTM, CDR2 ANQGSEA. The CDR3 is made up of 13 amino acids. CDR3 DNA sequence: TGCAGCGTTACTACAGGGTTCCAAGGGACCCAGTACTTC. Residues: CSVTTGFQGTQYF.

This clonotype has a single count. The rearrangement joins TRBV29-1 to TRBJ2-1; 12 nucleotides agree with TRBD2. V lost 8 bases and J lost 7; bases outside the gene matches: 9. This CDR3 spans 14 amino acids. Germline CDR1 reads SQVTM; CDR2 reads ANQGSEA. Here the CDR3 DNA reads TGCAGCTCCTCTAGCGGGAGGGCCAGAAATGAGCAGTTCTTC. Encoded protein: CSSSSGRARNEQFF.

The chain joins TRBV29-1 to TRBJ2-1; TRBD1 matches 8 bases. After removal of 5 bases from V and 5 bases from J, the junction contained 14 bases not matched to a gene. This CDR3 is 16 amino acids long. Germline values: CDR1 SQVTM, CDR2 ANQGSEA. CDR3 sequence: CSVSPGGRGRNNEQFF. CDR3 nucleotide sequence: TGCAGCGTTTCGCCAGGAGGCAGGGGGCGGAACAATGAGCAGTTCTTC.

V is TRBV6-5 and J is TRBJ1-6; D is ambiguous. The length of the CDR3 is 17 residues. Trimming left V 1 base short and J 5 bases short, with 15 bases between. Germline V gene data show CDR1 as MNHEY and CDR2 as SVGAGI. CDR3 sequence: CASSYYPRHLDNSPLHF. CDR3 DNA sequence: TGTGCCAGCAGTTACTACCCTCGACACCTAGATAATTCACCCCTCCACTTT.

The rearrangement joins TRBV19 to TRBJ2-2; 8 nucleotides align to TRBD2. Germline-derived CDR1 and CDR2 are LNHDA and SQIVND (reference sequence). CDR3 length: 16 amino acids. V trimming: 7 bases; J trimming: 3 bases; junction bases outside the gene matches: 10. The CDR3 protein is CASMPRPGGYTGELFF. CDR3 nucleotide sequence: TGTGCCAGTATGCCTCGTCCGGGAGGGTACACCGGGGAGCTGTTTTTT.

V is TRBV29-1 and J is TRBJ1-2, with D unclear. V dropped 0 bases and J dropped 6 bases, with 14 bases sitting between them. The CDR3 covers 14 residues. CDR1 is SQVTM, CDR2 ANQGSEA, per germline. The CDR3 region has the DNA TGCAGCGTTGAAGATCGTGGCCCGGAGGATGGCTACACCTTC. Translated, it gives CSVEDRGPEDGYTF.

This clonotype has only one observation. The gene calls are TRBV20-1 and TRBJ2-5, with D possibly matching TRBD2 (5 bases). Germline V gene sequence: CDR1 DFQATT, CDR2 SNEGSKA (reference sequence). V lost 1 base to trimming and J lost 1 base, with 10 bases between them. CDR3 length equals 14 residues. DNA for the CDR3: TGCAGTGCTAGAGCGCGGGCCACCCAAGAGACCCAGTACTTC. This encodes CSARARATQETQYF.